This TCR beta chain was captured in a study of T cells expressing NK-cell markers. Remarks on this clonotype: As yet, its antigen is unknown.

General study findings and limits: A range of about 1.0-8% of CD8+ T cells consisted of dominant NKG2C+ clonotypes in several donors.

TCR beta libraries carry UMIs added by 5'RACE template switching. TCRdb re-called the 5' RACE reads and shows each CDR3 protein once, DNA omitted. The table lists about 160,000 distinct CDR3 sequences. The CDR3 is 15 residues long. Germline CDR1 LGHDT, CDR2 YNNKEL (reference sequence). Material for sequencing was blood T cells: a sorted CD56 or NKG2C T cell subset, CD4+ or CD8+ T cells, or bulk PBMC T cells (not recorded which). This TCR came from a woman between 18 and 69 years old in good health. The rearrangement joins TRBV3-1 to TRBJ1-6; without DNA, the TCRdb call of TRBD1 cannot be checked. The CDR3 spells CASSQGTGRDSPLHF.